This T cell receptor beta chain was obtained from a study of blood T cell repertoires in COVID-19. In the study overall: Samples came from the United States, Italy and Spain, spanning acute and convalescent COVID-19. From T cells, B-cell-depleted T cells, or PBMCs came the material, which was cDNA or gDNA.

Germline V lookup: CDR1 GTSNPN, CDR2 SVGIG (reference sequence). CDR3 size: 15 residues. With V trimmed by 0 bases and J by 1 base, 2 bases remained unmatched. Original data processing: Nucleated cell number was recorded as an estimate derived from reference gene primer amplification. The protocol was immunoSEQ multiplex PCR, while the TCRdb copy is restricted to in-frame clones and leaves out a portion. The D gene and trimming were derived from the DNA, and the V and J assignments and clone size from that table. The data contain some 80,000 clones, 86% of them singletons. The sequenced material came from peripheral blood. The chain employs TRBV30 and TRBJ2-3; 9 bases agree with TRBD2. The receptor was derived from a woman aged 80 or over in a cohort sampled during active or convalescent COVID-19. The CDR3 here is CAWSVVAGGTDTQYF. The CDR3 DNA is TGTGCCTGGAGTGTTGTAGCGGGGGGCACAGATACGCAGTATTTT. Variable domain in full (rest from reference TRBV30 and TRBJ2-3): SQTIHQWPATLVQPVGSPLSLECTVEGTSNPNLYWYRQAAGRGLQLLFYSVGIGQISSEVPQNLSASRPQDRQFILSSKKLLLSDSGFYLCAWSVVAGGTDTQYFGPGTRLTVL.